Listed here is a single T cell receptor beta chain. Amplification targeted the TCR beta CDR3 regions, with RNA transcripts as the source material. Investigators did first-round RT-PCR with HTBI primers, then second-round multiplex PCR. TCRdb independently ran MiXCR on the multiplex PCR reads; one entry per CDR3 protein. Of 1 million to 1.3 million distinct CDR3 sequences in the sample, roughly two fifths are singletons; the top ten hold 11%. This specimen comes from a study of Graves' ophthalmopathy and Graves' hyperthyroidism. Study as a whole: Being free of ophthalmopathy for 18 months of follow-up defined stable hyperthyroidism.

The CDR3 loop spans 12 amino acids. V shed 5 bases and J 12 bases; nucleotides not matched to a gene: 7. Germline V gene sequence: CDR1 MNHEY, CDR2 SVGAGI. The V gene is TRBV6-5, the J gene TRBJ2-7; 10 positions agree with TRBD1. The source material was peripheral blood or thyroid tissue (not recorded which). This sequence was found in an adult man with Graves' hyperthyroidism. CDR3 DNA: TGTGCCAGCAGTGACGACAGGGGGCAGATGTACTTC. Its protein is CASSDDRGQMYF.